This TCR beta chain is drawn from a study of blood T cells in healthy people across ages. It was with a sample-barcoded 5' primer and a J-beta primer mix that a second PCR of roughly 6 to 12 cycles was run. One entry per CDR3 protein results from TCRdb running MiXCR on the 5' RACE reads. The top ten clones hold approximately 22% of a sample with 1.5 million to 2 million distinct CDR3 sequences, 30% to 40% of them seen once. The CDR3 contains 12 residues. From germline, CDR1 is SQVTM and CDR2 ANQGSEA. V shed 6 bases and J 7 bases; nucleotides not matched to a gene: 7. This clonotype was counted a few times. Total RNA was extracted at no less than 6 micrograms per sample.

The chain links TRBV29-1 to TRBJ1-2; 8 nucleotides line up with TRBD1. This TCR came from a human donor in good health. The sample was blood. The CDR3 protein is CSVDQGAGGYTF. The DNA for the CDR3 is TGCAGCGTCGACCAGGGGGCAGGTGGCTACACCTTC. Complete variable domain (other parts from reference TRBV29-1 and TRBJ1-2): SAVISQKPSRDICQRGTSLTIQCQVDSQVTMMFWYRQQPGQSLTLIATANQGSEATYESGFVIDKFPISRPNLTFSTLTVSNMSPEDSSIYLCSVDQGAGGYTFGSGTRLTVV.